This T cell receptor beta chain derives from a study of CD8+ T cells in alopecia areata. Study-wide context: Treated patients were given oral tofacitinib, which was dosed at 5 to 10 mg twice daily.

Germline loops: CDR1 GTSNPN, CDR2 SVGIG (reference sequence). Trimming pared 1 base from V and 5 bases from J, leaving 8 bases between. The CDR3 runs to 12 residues. cDNA prepared by RNA extraction and subsequent reverse transcription served as the template for sequencing. Libraries were prepared by immunoSEQ multiplex PCR; TCRdb keeps only in-frame clonotypes and omits some of them. The sample carries hundreds of thousands of clones, 50% to 65% recorded once. This receptor was obtained from a human donor with alopecia areata. This chain connects TRBV30 to TRBJ2-5; D unclear. Sample: CD4+ T cells sorted from blood, taken at week 0. CDR3 amino acids: CAWSAVGETQYF. CDR3 nucleotide sequence: TGTGCCTGGAGTGCCGTGGGGGAGACCCAGTACTTC.